The next 10 T cell receptor beta chains were all read from a single sample in a study of shared clonotypes between healthy human individuals. Libraries were prepared by immunoSEQ multiplex PCR; TCRdb keeps only in-frame clonotypes and omits some of them. This table holds some 2.3 million clones, 80% to 95% found once. Sequencing was done on a sample of naive CD4+ T cells from PBMCs. Subset defined: CD45RA+ positively selected. These receptors came from a man aged 18 to 30 in good health. Some clones in this sample may be carry-over from other donors' samples.

The chain couples TRBV7-8 to TRBJ2-3; D might be TRBD2 (5 bases). The V end was cut by 4 bases, the J end by 5 bases, with 16 bases between. Germline V lookup: CDR1 SGHVS, CDR2 FQNEAQ. CDR3 length: 15 residues. As DNA, the CDR3 is TGTGCCAGCAGCTCGACCGGGCCCGGGGAAGATACGCAGTATTTT. Translated, it gives CASSSTGPGEDTQYF.

A single count supports this clone. V is TRBV5-1 and J is TRBJ2-5; tentative D call: TRBD2 (6 bases). V was clipped by 0 bases and J by 5 bases, with 14 bases between them. The CDR3 spans 15 residues. CDR1 SGHRS and CDR2 YFSETQ come from the germline V gene. The CDR3 here is CASSLGDGGVETQYF. The CDR3 bases are TGCGCCAGCAGCTTGGGGGACGGCGGGGTGGAGACCCAGTACTTC.

The V gene is TRBV5-4, the J gene TRBJ2-2; D is perhaps TRBD2 (5 bases). Trimming removed 4 bases at V and 4 bases at J, with 17 bases between. Germline assignment: CDR1 SGHNT and CDR2 YYREEE (reference sequence). The CDR3 has 16 residues. Written as DNA, the CDR3 is TGTGCCAGCAGCCACATAGCGATTTTCAGCACCGGGGAGCTGTTTTTT. It yields the protein CASSHIAIFSTGELFF.

The chain employs TRBV29-1 and TRBJ2-3, with TRBD2 matching over 10 bases. The CDR3 is made up of 15 amino acids. V was clipped by 4 bases and J by 0 bases; unmatched bases: 4. Germline V gene sequence: CDR1 SQVTM, CDR2 ANQGSEA. CDR3 sequence reads: CSVALTSGSTDTQYF. The DNA of the CDR3 is TGCAGCGTTGCTTTGACTAGCGGGAGCACAGATACGCAGTATTTT.

J is TRBJ1-4 and V is TRBV11-2, with D tentatively TRBD1 (5 bases). Deletions cut 5 bases from V and 1 base from J, with 8 bases between. This CDR3 has 14 residues. CDR1 SGHAT and CDR2 FQNNGV come from the germline V gene. In nucleotides, the CDR3 is TGTGCCAGCAGCCGGGGGGGAACTAATGAAAAACTGTTTTTT. It is translated as CASSRGGTNEKLFF.

This rearrangement joins TRBV5-1 to TRBJ2-3; D perhaps matches TRBD2 (5 bases). CDR3 length equals 13 residues. The V end lost 5 bases, the J end lost 6 bases, and 13 bases lay between the germline ends. Germline V gene sequence: CDR1 SGHRS, CDR2 YFSETQ. The CDR3 sequence: CASSEGVWDTQYF. The DNA for the CDR3 is TGCGCCAGCAGTGAGGGAGTATGGGATACGCAGTATTTT.

The chain uses TRBV4-3 and TRBJ2-7; 12 nucleotides align to TRBD2. This CDR3 region has 17 residues. CDR1 and CDR2 from the germline V gene are LGHNA and YSLEER. The V segment lost 3 bases and the J segment 2 bases; nucleotides outside the gene matches: 8. The CDR3 DNA sequence: TGCGCCAGCAGCCAGGTCCTGACTAGCGGGAGTCCCTACGAGCAGTACTTC. It codes for CASSQVLTSGSPYEQYF.

The chain uses TRBV9 and TRBJ1-1; TRBD1 is a possible D gene (5 bases). The CDR3 contains 15 residues. V was shortened by 0 bases and J by 2 bases, with 11 bases between the two germline ends. The germline V gene has CDR1 SGDLS and CDR2 YYNGEE. The CDR3 protein is CASSVGAGINTEAFF. CDR3 sequence (DNA): TGTGCCAGCAGCGTAGGGGCAGGGATTAACACTGAAGCTTTCTTT. The full variable domain, its missing parts supplied by reference TRBV9 and TRBJ1-1, is DSGVTQTPKHLITATGQRVTLRCSPRSGDLSVYWYQQSLDQGLQFLIQYYNGEERAKGNILERFSAQQFPDLHSELNLSSLELGDSALYFCASSVGAGINTEAFFGQGTRLTVV.

Regarding this clone: This sample includes further DNA sequences coding for the same CDR3. This chain links TRBV30 with TRBJ2-7; 8 bases agree with TRBD2. The trim removed 0 bases at V and 2 bases at J, leaving 6 bases unmatched. The CDR3 sequence is 15 residues long. Looked up from germline, CDR1 is GTSNPN and CDR2 is SVGIG (reference sequence). The CDR3 sequence is CAWSVRAGGTYEQYF. As DNA, the CDR3 is TGTGCCTGGAGTGTACGGGCGGGAGGAACCTACGAGCAGTACTTC. Combining the CDR3 with reference TRBV30 and TRBJ2-7 gives the whole variable domain SQTIHQWPATLVQPVGSPLSLECTVEGTSNPNLYWYRQAAGRGLQLLFYSVGIGQISSEVPQNLSASRPQDRQFILSSKKLLLSDSGFYLCAWSVRAGGTYEQYFGPGTRLTVT.

The chain is built from TRBV18 and TRBJ2-5, with 8 bases aligning to TRBD1. The V gene's germline CDR1 is KGHSH and CDR2 LQKENI. Trimming removed 3 bases from V and 5 bases from J; junction bases left unmatched: 5. The CDR3 consists of 14 residues. The DNA for the CDR3 is TGTGCCAGCTCACCGGACAGGGTGGGGGAGACCCAGTACTTC. Protein product: CASSPDRVGETQYF.